This T cell receptor (beta chain) is from a study of cytomegalovirus exposure and HLA in healthy donors. The PCR made use of 60 Vbeta and 13 Jbeta primers. The assay was immunoSEQ multiplex PCR, and TCRdb's table has in-frame clones only and misses some. Here the sample spans 100,000 to 150,000 clones, about 76% being singletons. The germline V gene encodes CDR1 LNHNV and CDR2 YYDKDF (reference sequence). The CDR3 contains 15 residues. V lost 4 bases, J lost 3 bases, and 12 bases lay in between. As to this clone: The antigen is undetermined.

General study findings and limits: Sequence variants that were highly shared formed a cluster that was likely a sequencing artifact. Researchers reported from a later analysis that most CMV-associated TCR beta chains appeared HLA-restricted.

The clonotype was recovered from a man in his 60s in good health and CMV-seropositive. The chain combines TRBV15 with TRBJ1-4; perhaps TRBD1 as D (6 bases). Input material: PBMCs. DNA for the CDR3: TGTGCCACCAGCACATCATGGGGGCCTAATGAAAAACTGTTTTTT. Its translation is CATSTSWGPNEKLFF.